These T cell receptor beta chains were read from a single sample in a study of blood T cell repertoires in COVID-19. TCRdb's copy holds only in-frame clones and misses some; the assay was immunoSEQ multiplex PCR. The data contain some 91,000 clones, approximately 80% of them seen just once; the ten biggest clones take up approximately 6.8%. The sample was peripheral blood. These receptors were obtained from a man aged 70 or older with acute or convalescent COVID-19. Both conserved end residues are part of each CDR3. A D gene is named only where the DNA matches it firmly. The listing skips clone size in some rows; elsewhere it reads once, few, many or a size class.

D gene: TRBD1; clone size: NA; V gene: TRBV29-1; J gene: TRBJ2-2; CDR3 protein: CSIKGAAGTGELFF; CDR3 DNA: TGCAGCATCAAGGGGGCCGCGGGCACCGGGGAGCTGTTTTTT
D gene: NA; clone size: NA; V gene: TRBV12-3/TRBV12-4; J gene: TRBJ1-1; CDR3 protein: CASNGRGNTEAFF; CDR3 DNA: TGTGCCAGCAACGGCAGGGGGAACACTGAAGCTTTCTTT
D gene: NA; clone size: NA; V gene: TRBV7-9; J gene: TRBJ2-7; CDR3 protein: CASSFQTVKYF; CDR3 DNA: TGTGCCAGCAGCTTCCAGACAGTTAAGTACTTC
D gene: NA; clone size: NA; V gene: TRBV28; J gene: TRBJ2-6; CDR3 protein: CASSFYPGPSGANVLTF; CDR3 DNA: TGTGCCAGCAGTTTTTATCCAGGGCCCTCTGGGGCCAACGTCCTGACTTTC
D gene: TRBD1; clone size: NA; V gene: TRBV2; J gene: TRBJ1-6; CDR3 protein: CASWDRGSPLHF; CDR3 DNA: TGTGCCAGCTGGGACAGGGGCTCACCCCTCCACTTT
D gene: TRBD1; clone size: NA; V gene: TRBV27; J gene: TRBJ2-3; CDR3 protein: CASSLKIRTGAWDTQYF; CDR3 DNA: TGTGCCAGCAGTTTAAAAATTAGGACAGGGGCTTGGGATACGCAGTATTTT
D gene: NA; clone size: NA; V gene: TRBV24-1; J gene: TRBJ2-3; CDR3 protein: CATSERQGWLDTQYF; CDR3 DNA: TGTGCCACCAGTGAAAGGCAGGGTTGGCTGGATACGCAGTATTTT
D gene: NA; clone size: NA; V gene: TRBV6-5; J gene: TRBJ2-2; CDR3 protein: CASSRRLANTGELFF; CDR3 DNA: TGTGCCAGCAGCCGCCGACTGGCGAACACCGGGGAGCTGTTTTTT
D gene: TRBD1; clone size: NA; V gene: TRBV28; J gene: TRBJ1-5; CDR3 protein: CASSLKGARNQPQHF; CDR3 DNA: TGTGCCAGCAGTTTAAAGGGGGCACGCAATCAGCCCCAGCATTTT
D gene: NA; clone size: NA; V gene: TRBV5-1; J gene: TRBJ2-1; CDR3 protein: CASSLGATSSYNEQFF; CDR3 DNA: TGCGCCAGCAGCTTGGGGGCCACAAGCTCCTACAATGAGCAGTTCTTC
D gene: NA; clone size: NA; V gene: TRBV7-9; J gene: TRBJ1-6; CDR3 protein: CASSTSGQFYNSPLHF; CDR3 DNA: TGTGCCAGCAGCACCTCTGGACAGTTCTATAATTCACCCCTCCACTTT
D gene: TRBD1; clone size: once; V gene: TRBV29-1; J gene: TRBJ1-2; CDR3 protein: CSAWDRAYGYTF; CDR3 DNA: TGCAGCGCTTGGGACAGGGCCTATGGCTACACCTTC
D gene: TRBD1; clone size: NA; V gene: TRBV6-5; J gene: TRBJ1-2; CDR3 protein: CASSLRQGDGYTF; CDR3 DNA: TGTGCCAGCAGTCTGAGACAGGGGGATGGCTACACCTTC
D gene: TRBD2; clone size: NA; V gene: TRBV6-4; J gene: TRBJ2-1; CDR3 protein: CASSPTSGDSYNEQFF; CDR3 DNA: TGTGCCAGCAGCCCCACTAGCGGGGATTCGTACAATGAGCAGTTCTTC
D gene: NA; clone size: NA; V gene: TRBV7-6; J gene: TRBJ2-3; CDR3 protein: CASSELQGTGTDTQYF; CDR3 DNA: TGTGCCAGCAGCGAACTACAGGGAACCGGCACAGATACGCAGTATTTT
D gene: NA; clone size: NA; V gene: TRBV28; J gene: TRBJ1-2; CDR3 protein: CATQTANYGYTF; CDR3 DNA: TGTGCCACTCAAACAGCTAACTATGGCTACACCTTC
D gene: NA; clone size: NA; V gene: TRBV7-9; J gene: TRBJ1-5; CDR3 protein: CASSLGQNNQPQHF; CDR3 DNA: TGTGCCAGCAGCTTAGGGCAGAACAATCAGCCCCAGCATTTT
D gene: NA; clone size: NA; V gene: TRBV28; J gene: TRBJ1-2; CDR3 protein: CASSLPGYGYTF; CDR3 DNA: TGTGCCAGCAGTTTACCAGGATATGGCTACACCTTC
D gene: NA; clone size: NA; V gene: TRBV29-1; J gene: TRBJ1-1; CDR3 protein: CSVAGLGYTEAFF; CDR3 DNA: TGCAGCGTAGCGGGACTAGGCTACACTGAAGCTTTCTTT
D gene: NA; clone size: few; V gene: TRBV5-1; J gene: TRBJ1-1; CDR3 protein: CASSLEGPDTEAFF; CDR3 DNA: TGCGCCAGCAGCTTGGAGGGGCCGGACACTGAAGCTTTCTTT
D gene: TRBD1; clone size: NA; V gene: TRBV7-9; J gene: TRBJ2-7; CDR3 protein: CASSPRAGTGTYEQYF; CDR3 DNA: TGTGCCAGCAGCCCTAGAGCCGGGACAGGGACCTACGAGCAGTACTTC
D gene: TRBD1; clone size: few; V gene: TRBV4-2; J gene: TRBJ2-5; CDR3 protein: CASSDGTVNEETQYF; CDR3 DNA: TGTGCCAGCAGCGACGGGACAGTGAATGAGGAGACCCAGTACTTC
D gene: NA; clone size: NA; V gene: TRBV27; J gene: TRBJ2-7; CDR3 protein: CASSLSPGEQYF; CDR3 DNA: TGTGCCAGCAGTTTATCCCCGGGCGAGCAGTACTTC
D gene: NA; clone size: NA; V gene: TRBV19; J gene: TRBJ1-1; CDR3 protein: CASGLGTPSPTEAFF; CDR3 DNA: TGTGCCAGTGGACTCGGGACACCGAGCCCCACTGAAGCTTTCTTT
D gene: NA; clone size: NA; V gene: TRBV4-1; J gene: TRBJ2-3; CDR3 protein: CASSLRTGTTDTQYF; CDR3 DNA: TGCGCCAGCAGCCTAAGAACAGGGACCACAGATACGCAGTATTTT
D gene: NA; clone size: NA; V gene: TRBV20-1; J gene: TRBJ2-1; CDR3 protein: CSANDRSTVSYNEQFF; CDR3 DNA: TGCAGTGCTAATGATAGAAGTACGGTTTCCTACAATGAGCAGTTCTTC
D gene: TRBD1; clone size: NA; V gene: TRBV7-9; J gene: TRBJ1-3; CDR3 protein: CASTGQGLGNTIYF; CDR3 DNA: TGTGCCAGCACCGGACAGGGACTAGGAAACACCATATATTTT
D gene: TRBD2; clone size: few; V gene: TRBV24-1; J gene: TRBJ2-1; CDR3 protein: CATSDWSGPGGASYNEQFF; CDR3 DNA: TGTGCCACCAGTGATTGGAGCGGACCGGGGGGTGCCTCCTACAATGAGCAGTTCTTC
D gene: NA; clone size: many; V gene: TRBV15; J gene: TRBJ1-1; CDR3 protein: CATSTRQVRREAFF; CDR3 DNA: TGTGCCACCAGCACTCGACAGGTACGAAGGGAAGCTTTCTTT
D gene: TRBD2; clone size: NA; V gene: TRBV28; J gene: TRBJ2-7; CDR3 protein: CASSLRESGLAGYQYF; CDR3 DNA: TGTGCCAGCAGTTTACGCGAGTCTGGACTAGCGGGATATCAGTACTTC
D gene: NA; clone size: NA; V gene: TRBV12-3/TRBV12-4; J gene: TRBJ2-3; CDR3 protein: CASSFVEDTQYF; CDR3 DNA: TGTGCCAGCAGTTTTGTAGAAGATACGCAGTATTTT